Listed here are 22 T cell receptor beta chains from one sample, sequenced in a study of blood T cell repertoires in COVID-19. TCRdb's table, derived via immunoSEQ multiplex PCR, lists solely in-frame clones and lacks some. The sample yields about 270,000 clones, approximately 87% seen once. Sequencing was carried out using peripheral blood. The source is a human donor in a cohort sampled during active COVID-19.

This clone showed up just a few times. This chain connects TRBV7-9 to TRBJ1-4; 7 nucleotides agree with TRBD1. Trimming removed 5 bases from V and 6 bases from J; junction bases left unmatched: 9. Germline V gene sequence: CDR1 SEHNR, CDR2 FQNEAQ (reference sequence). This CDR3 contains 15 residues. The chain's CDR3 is CASSRRQGLDEKLFF. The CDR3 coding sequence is TGTGCCAGCAGCCGTCGACAGGGACTTGATGAAAAACTGTTTTTT.

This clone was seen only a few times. CDR3 sequence reads: CASSGGLAGGLRTYNEQFF. For the CDR3, the DNA is TGCGCCAGCAGTGGTGGACTAGCGGGAGGTTTGCGGACCTACAATGAGCAGTTCTTC. The chain couples TRBV10-2 to TRBJ2-1; 14 bases align to TRBD2. Germline V gives CDR1 WSHSY, CDR2 SAAADI. This CDR3 has 19 residues. J gave up 2 bases and V 4 bases, and 10 bases lay outside the gene matches.

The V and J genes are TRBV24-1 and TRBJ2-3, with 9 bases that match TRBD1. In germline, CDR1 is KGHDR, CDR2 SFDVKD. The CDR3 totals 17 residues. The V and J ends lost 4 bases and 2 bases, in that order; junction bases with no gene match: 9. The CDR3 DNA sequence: TGTGCCACCAGTGAACACTTGACAGGGGGGGCCACAGATACGCAGTATTTT. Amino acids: CATSEHLTGGATDTQYF.

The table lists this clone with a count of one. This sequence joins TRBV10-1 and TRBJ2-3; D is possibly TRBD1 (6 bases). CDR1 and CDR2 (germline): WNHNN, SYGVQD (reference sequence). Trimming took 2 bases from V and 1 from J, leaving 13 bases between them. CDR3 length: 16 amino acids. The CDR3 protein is CASSELEGDGTDTQYF. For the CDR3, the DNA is TGCGCCAGCAGTGAGCTTGAGGGGGATGGCACAGATACGCAGTATTTT.

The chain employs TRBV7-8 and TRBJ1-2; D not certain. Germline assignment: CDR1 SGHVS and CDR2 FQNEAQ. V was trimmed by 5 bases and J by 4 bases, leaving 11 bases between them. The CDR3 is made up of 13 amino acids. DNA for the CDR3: TGTGCCAGCAGCCCCCGGTTCGGCTATGGCTACACCTTC. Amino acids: CASSPRFGYGYTF.

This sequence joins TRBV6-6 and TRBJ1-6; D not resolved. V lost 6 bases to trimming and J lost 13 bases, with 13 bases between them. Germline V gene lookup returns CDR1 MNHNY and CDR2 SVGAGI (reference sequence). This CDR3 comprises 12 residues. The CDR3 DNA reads TGTGCCAGCAGCCCTACCCTATTGCCCCTCCACTTT. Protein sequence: CASSPTLLPLHF.

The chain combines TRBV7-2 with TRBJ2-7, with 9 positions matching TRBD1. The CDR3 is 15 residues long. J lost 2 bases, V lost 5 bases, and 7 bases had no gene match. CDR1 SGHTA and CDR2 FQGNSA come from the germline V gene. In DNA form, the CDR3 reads TGTGCCAGCAGCCTTGCACAGGGGGCCACCTACGAGCAGTACTTC. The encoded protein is CASSLAQGATYEQYF.

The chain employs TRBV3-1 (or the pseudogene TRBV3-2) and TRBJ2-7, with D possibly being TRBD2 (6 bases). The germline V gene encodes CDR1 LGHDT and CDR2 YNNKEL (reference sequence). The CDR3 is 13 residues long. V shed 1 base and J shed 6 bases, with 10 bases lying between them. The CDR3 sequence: CASSQVPGAEQYF. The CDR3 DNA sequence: TGTGCCAGCAGCCAAGTTCCGGGAGCCGAGCAGTACTTC.

The CDR3: CASSGGAGETQYF. The CDR3 coding sequence is TGTGCCAGCAGTGGGGGGGCCGGGGAGACCCAGTACTTC. This rearrangement joins TRBV11-2 to TRBJ2-5; D may be TRBD2 (7 bases). Per the germline V gene, CDR1 is SGHAT and CDR2 is FQNNGV. Trimming pared 6 bases from V and 5 bases from J, leaving 13 bases between. There are 13 residues in the CDR3.

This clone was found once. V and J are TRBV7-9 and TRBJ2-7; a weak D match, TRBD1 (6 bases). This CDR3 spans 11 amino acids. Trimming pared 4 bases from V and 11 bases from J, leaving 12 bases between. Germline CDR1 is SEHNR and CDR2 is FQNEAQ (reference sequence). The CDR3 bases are TGTGCCAGCAGCTACGGACAGATGGAGTACTTC. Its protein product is CASSYGQMEYF.

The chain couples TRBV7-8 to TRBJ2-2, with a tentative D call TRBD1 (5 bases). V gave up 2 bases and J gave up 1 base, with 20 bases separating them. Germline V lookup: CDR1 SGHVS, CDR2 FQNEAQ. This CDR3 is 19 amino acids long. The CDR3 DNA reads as TGTGCCAGCAGCTTAAGGGGTGCCTTACCACCACGGAACACCGGGGAGCTGTTTTTT. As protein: CASSLRGALPPRNTGELFF.

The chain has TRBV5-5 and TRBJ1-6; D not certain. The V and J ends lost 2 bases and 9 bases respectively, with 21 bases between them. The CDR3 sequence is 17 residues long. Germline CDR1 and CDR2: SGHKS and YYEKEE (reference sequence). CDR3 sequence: CASSLYGRDFDGSPLHF. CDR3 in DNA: TGTGCCAGCAGCTTATACGGAAGAGACTTTGATGGTTCACCCCTCCACTTT.

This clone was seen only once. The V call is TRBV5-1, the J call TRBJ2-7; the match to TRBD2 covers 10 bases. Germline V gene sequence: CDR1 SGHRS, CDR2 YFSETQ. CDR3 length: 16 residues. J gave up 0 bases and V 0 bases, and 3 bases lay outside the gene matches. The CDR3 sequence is CASSLGGTSDSYEQYF. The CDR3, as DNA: TGCGCCAGCAGCTTGGGGGGGACTAGCGACTCCTACGAGCAGTACTTC.

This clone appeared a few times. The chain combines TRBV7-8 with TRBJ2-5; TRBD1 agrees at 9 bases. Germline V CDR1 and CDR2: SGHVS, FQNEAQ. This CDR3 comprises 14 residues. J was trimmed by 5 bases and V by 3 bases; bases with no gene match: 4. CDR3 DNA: TGTGCCAGCAGCTTGACAGGGGGTATGGAGACCCAGTACTTC. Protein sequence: CASSLTGGMETQYF.

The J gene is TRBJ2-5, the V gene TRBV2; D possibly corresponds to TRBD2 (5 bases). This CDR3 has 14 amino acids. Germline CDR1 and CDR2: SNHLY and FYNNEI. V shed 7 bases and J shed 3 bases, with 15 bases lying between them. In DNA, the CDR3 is TGTGCCAGCAAAATTATGACTAACAAAGAGACCCAGTACTTC. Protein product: CASKIMTNKETQYF.

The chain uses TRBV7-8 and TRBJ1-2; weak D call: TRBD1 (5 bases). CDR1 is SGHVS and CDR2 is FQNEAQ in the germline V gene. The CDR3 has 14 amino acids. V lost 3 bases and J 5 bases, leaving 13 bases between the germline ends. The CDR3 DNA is TGTGCCAGCAGCTTCGGGACGCGGGGGTATGGCTACACCTTC. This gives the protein CASSFGTRGYGYTF.

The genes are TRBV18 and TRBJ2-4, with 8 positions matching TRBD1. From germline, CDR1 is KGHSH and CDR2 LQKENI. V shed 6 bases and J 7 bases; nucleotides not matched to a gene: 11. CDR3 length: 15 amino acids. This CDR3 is CASSPSRGRWNIQYF. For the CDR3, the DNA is TGTGCCAGCTCCCCCTCCAGGGGGCGATGGAACATTCAGTACTTC.

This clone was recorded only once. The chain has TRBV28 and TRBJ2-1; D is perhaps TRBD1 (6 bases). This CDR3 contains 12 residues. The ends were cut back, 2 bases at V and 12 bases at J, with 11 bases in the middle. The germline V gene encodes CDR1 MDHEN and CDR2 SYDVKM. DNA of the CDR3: TGTGCCAGCAGTTTAGCAAGAGGGGGGCAGTTCTTC. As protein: CASSLARGGQFF.

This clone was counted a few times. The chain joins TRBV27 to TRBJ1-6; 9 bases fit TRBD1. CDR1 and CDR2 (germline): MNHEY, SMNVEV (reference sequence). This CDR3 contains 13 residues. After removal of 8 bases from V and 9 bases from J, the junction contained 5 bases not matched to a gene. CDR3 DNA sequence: TGTGCCAGCGCCCGGACAGGGGTTTCACCCCTCCACTTT. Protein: CASARTGVSPLHF.

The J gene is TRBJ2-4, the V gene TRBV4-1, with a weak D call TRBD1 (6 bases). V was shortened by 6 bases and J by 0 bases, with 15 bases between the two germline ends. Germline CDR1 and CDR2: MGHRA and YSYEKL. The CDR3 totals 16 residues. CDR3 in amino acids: CASSSRTELAKNIQYF. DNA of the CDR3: TGCGCCAGCAGTTCCCGGACAGAACTAGCCAAAAACATTCAGTACTTC.

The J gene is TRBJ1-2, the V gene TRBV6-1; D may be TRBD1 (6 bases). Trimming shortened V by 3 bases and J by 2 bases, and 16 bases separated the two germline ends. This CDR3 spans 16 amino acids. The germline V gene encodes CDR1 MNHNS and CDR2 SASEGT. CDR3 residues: CASSEASRGGNYGYTF. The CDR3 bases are TGTGCCAGCAGTGAGGCATCTAGGGGGGGGAACTATGGCTACACCTTC.

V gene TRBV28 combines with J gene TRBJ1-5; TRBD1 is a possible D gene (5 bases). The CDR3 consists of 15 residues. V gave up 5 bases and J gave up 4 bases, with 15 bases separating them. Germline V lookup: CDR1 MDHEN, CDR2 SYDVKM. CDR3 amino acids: CASSPWAGVNQPQHF. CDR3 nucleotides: TGTGCCAGCAGTCCTTGGGCGGGGGTTAATCAGCCCCAGCATTTT.